One sample yielded the 3 T cell receptor beta chains listed below, sequenced in a study of OX40 agonist ivuxolimab in advanced cancers. The method was immunoSEQ multiplex PCR; TCRdb's version includes in-frame clones alone and lacks a portion of them. In the table there are tens of thousands of clones, roughly 86% of which are singletons. This specimen consisted of CD4+ or CD8+ T cells sorted from blood, obtained in a trial of the OX40 agonist ivuxolimab. These receptor sequences come from an adult with an advanced solid tumor such as melanoma, head and neck, liver or kidney cancer.

The genes are TRBV29-1 and TRBJ1-1; possibly TRBD1 for D (5 bases). From germline, CDR1 is SQVTM and CDR2 ANQGSEA. The length of the CDR3 is 14 residues. The germline V and J ends were trimmed by 4 bases and 7 bases, with 19 bases remaining between them. The CDR3 DNA follows: TGCAGCGTTGGGTCTTTGCAGGGACGGGATGAAGCTTTCTTT. It encodes CSVGSLQGRDEAFF. The full variable domain, rest sourced from reference TRBV29-1 and TRBJ1-1, is SAVISQKPSRDICQRGTSLTIQCQVDSQVTMMFWYRQQPGQSLTLIATANQGSEATYESGFVIDKFPISRPNLTFSTLTVSNMSPEDSSIYLCSVGSLQGRDEAFFGQGTRLTVV.

In its sample, this clone was seen once. This chain uses TRBV6-6 with TRBJ1-1; D unclear. The CDR3 has 14 residues. Germline V CDR1 and CDR2: MNHNY, SVGAGI (reference sequence). V lost 0 bases and J lost 1, with 6 bases in between. The DNA of the CDR3 is TGTGCCAGCAGTTACTCTAAGACGAACACTGAAGCTTTCTTT. This codes for CASSYSKTNTEAFF.

CDR3 DNA sequence: TGTGCCAGCACCCCGATTGGCAGAAGTTACGAGCAGTACTTC. It specifies CASTPIGRSYEQYF. The rearrangement links TRBV28 to TRBJ2-7; D ambiguous. V lost 7 bases and J 4 bases, leaving 17 bases between the germline ends. The germline V gene encodes CDR1 MDHEN and CDR2 SYDVKM. The CDR3 has 14 residues.